This T cell receptor gamma chain was obtained from a study of γδ T cells in repeated Plasmodium falciparum infection. Germline values: CDR1 GITISATS, CDR2 ISYDGTV (reference sequence). The CDR3 runs 13 residues. In the case of this clone: The protein TCRdb gives is from a much larger clone and does not agree with this DNA's translation at residue 3, likely a read error; the protein shown here comes from the DNA.

Bulk repertoires came from Vgamma9/Vdelta2+ or Vdelta2-negative gammadelta T cells flow-sorted from PBMC. TCRdb fed the multiplex PCR reads to CATT. The repertoire holds 25,000 to 30,000 gamma-chain clones, with about 3% as singletons. Material: gamma-delta T cells from blood. V and J are TRGV9 and TRGJ1 or TRGJ2. TCRdb records no J gene; here it was assigned by comparing the DNA to germline. This clonotype was sampled from a pool of human donors (malaria-infected and uninfected, not separated). In DNA, the CDR3 is TGTGCCTCGTGGGAGGTGATGGGAAGGGAGAAACTCTTT. Translated: CASWEVMGREKLF.